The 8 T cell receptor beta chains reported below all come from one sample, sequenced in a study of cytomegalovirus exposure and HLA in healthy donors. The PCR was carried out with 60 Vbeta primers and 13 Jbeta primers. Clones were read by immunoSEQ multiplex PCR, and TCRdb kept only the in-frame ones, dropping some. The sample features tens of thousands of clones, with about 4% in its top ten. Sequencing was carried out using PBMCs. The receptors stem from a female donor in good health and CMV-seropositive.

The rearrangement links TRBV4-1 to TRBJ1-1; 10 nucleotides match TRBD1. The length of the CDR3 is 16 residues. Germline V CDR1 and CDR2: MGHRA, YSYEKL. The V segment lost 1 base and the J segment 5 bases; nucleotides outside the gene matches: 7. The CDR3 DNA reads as TGCGCCAGCAGCCAAGTCGACAGGGGGCCGGGGACTGAAGCTTTCTTT. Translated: CASSQVDRGPGTEAFF.

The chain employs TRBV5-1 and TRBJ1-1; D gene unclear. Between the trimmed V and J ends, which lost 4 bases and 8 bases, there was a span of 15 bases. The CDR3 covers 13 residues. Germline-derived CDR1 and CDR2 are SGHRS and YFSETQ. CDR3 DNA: TGCGCCAGCAGCGGACTCGGACCATCAGAAGCTTTCTTT. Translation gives CASSGLGPSEAFF.

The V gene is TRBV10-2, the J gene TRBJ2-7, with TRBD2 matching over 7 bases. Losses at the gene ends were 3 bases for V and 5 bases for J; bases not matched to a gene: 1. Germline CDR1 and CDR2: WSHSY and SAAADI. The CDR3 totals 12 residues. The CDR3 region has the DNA TGCGCCAGCAGTGAAGCGGGGAACGAGCAGTACTTC. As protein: CASSEAGNEQYF.

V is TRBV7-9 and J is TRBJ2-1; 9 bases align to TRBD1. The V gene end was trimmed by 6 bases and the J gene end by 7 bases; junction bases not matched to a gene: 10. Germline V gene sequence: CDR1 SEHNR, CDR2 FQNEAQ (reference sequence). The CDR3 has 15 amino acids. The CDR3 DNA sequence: TGTGCCAGCAGTAACCGGACAGGGGTCCGGAATGAGCAGTTCTTC. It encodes CASSNRTGVRNEQFF.

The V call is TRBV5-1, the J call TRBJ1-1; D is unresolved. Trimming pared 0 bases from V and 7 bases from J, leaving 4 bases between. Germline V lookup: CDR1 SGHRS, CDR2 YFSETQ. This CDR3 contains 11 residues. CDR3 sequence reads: CASSLDSEAFF. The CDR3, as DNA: TGCGCCAGCAGCTTGGACAGTGAAGCTTTCTTT.

CDR3 sequence (DNA): TGTGCCAGCCTACCGGGACAGTTTAACTATGGCTACACCTTC. Translating it yields CASLPGQFNYGYTF. The chain employs TRBV28 and TRBJ1-2, with 7 bases identical to TRBD1. The length of the CDR3 is 14 residues. J was trimmed by 1 base and V by 8 bases; bases with no gene match: 7. Germline V gives CDR1 MDHEN, CDR2 SYDVKM.

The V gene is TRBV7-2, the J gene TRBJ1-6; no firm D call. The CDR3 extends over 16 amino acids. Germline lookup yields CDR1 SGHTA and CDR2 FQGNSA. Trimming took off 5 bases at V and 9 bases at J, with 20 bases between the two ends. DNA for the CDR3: TGTGCCAGCAGCACAAGCGGTGTCAGGTTGGGTTCACCCCTCCACTTT. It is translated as CASSTSGVRLGSPLHF.

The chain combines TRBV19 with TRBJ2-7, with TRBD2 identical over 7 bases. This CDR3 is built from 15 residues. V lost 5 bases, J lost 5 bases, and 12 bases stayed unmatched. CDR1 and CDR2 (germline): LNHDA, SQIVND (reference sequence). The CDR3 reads CASSHPGGGVDEQYF. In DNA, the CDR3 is TGTGCCAGTAGTCATCCGGGAGGAGGGGTCGACGAGCAGTACTTC.